This T cell receptor (beta chain) emerged from a study of OX40 agonist ivuxolimab in advanced cancers. Study results and limitations: Among the lowest peripheral clonal expansion occurred in 0.1-3.0 mg/kg partial responders.

The V gene end was trimmed by 3 bases and the J gene end by 6 bases; junction bases not matched to a gene: 3. Germline CDR1 and CDR2: SGHNT and YYREEE (reference sequence). The CDR3 is 15 amino acids. Clones were read by immunoSEQ multiplex PCR, and TCRdb kept only the in-frame ones, dropping some. The table has approximately 61,000 clones, about 85% seen once. Comments on this clone: The antigen is undetermined.

The starting material was CD4+ or CD8+ T cells sorted from blood, obtained in a trial of the OX40 agonist ivuxolimab. The source of this sequence is an adult with an advanced solid tumor such as melanoma, head and neck, liver or kidney cancer. The chain has TRBV5-4 and TRBJ2-1; 13 bases align to TRBD2. Here the CDR3 reads CASSWGTSGANEQFF. The CDR3 DNA sequence: TGTGCCAGCAGCTGGGGGACTAGCGGGGCCAATGAGCAGTTCTTC.